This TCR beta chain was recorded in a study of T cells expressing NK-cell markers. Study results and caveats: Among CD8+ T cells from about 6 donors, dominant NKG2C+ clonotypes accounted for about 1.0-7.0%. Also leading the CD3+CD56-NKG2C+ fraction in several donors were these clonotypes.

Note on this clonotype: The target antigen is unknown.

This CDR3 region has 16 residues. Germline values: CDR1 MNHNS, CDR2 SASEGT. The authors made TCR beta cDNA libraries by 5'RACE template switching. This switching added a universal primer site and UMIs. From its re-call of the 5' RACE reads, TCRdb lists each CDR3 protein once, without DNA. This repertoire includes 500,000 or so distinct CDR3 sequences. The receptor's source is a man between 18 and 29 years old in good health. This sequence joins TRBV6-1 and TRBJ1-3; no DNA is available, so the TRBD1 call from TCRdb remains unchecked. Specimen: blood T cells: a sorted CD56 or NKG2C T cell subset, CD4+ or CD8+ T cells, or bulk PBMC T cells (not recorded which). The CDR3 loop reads CASRPGAGSSGNTIYF.